This T cell receptor beta chain came from a study of radiotherapy plus CTLA-4 blockade in lung cancer. V gave up 4 bases and J gave up 2 bases, with 14 bases separating them. The CDR3 has 15 residues. CDR1 and CDR2 (germline): MDHEN, SYDVKM. Libraries were prepared by immunoSEQ multiplex PCR; TCRdb keeps only in-frame clonotypes and omits some of them. This table holds 85,000 to 90,000 clones, about 78% found once. Ipilimumab-mediated CTLA-4 blockade plus focal radiation was given to patients having chemo-refractory metastatic non-small-cell lung cancer. Sequences were derived from peripheral blood, sampled from a patient treated with radiotherapy plus ipilimumab. The chain employs TRBV28 and TRBJ2-5; D is perhaps TRBD2 (6 bases). The sequence was obtained from a human donor with non-small cell lung cancer that progressed on radiotherapy plus ipilimumab. CDR3 coding DNA: TGTGCCAGCAGTTCGTCCCGGGACTTTCAAGAGACCCAGTACTTC. This gives the protein CASSSSRDFQETQYF.